The sequence of this T cell receptor beta chain was determined in a study of T cells in Graves' hyperthyroidism and ophthalmopathy. This clonotype was observed a handful of times. Its antigen remains unknown. Study-wide points: Ophthalmopathy was distinguished from stable hyperthyroidism by 13 V-J signatures. Most thyroid clonotypes expanded above 0.001 appeared in blood too.

Amplification targeted TCR beta CDR3 regions from RNA transcripts. The HTBI primer set drove a first-round RT-PCR of the TCR CDR3. A single record per CDR3 protein comes from TCRdb applying MiXCR to the multiplex PCR reads. The profile shows 550,000 to 650,000 distinct CDR3 sequences, around 13% of them singletons. Patients were aged 18 to 65, had disease duration under 2 months, and had newly diagnosed hyperthyroidism. V was clipped by 4 bases and J by 5 bases; unmatched bases: 6. In germline, CDR1 is SGHRS, CDR2 YFSETQ. CDR3 length equals 14 residues. Sequenced: blood. The TCR comes from a woman in her 30s with Graves' hyperthyroidism that later progressed to Graves' ophthalmopathy. The chain is built from TRBV5-1 and TRBJ2-1; 7 bases agree with TRBD1. CDR3 in amino acids: CASSQDRIDNEQFF. The CDR3 coding sequence is TGCGCCAGCAGCCAGGACAGGATAGACAATGAGCAGTTCTTC.